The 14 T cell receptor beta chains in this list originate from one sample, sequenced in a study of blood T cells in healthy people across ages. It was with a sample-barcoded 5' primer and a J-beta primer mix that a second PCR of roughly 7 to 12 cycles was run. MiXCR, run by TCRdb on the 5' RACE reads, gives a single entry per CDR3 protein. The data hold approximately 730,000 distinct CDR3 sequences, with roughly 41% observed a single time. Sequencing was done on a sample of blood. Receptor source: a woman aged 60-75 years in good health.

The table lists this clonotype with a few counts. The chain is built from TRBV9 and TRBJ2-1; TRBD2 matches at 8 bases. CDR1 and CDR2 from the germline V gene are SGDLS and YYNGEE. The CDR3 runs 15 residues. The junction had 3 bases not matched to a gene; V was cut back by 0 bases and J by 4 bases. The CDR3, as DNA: TGTGCCAGCAGCGTAGATAGCGGGGTATACAATGAGCAGTTCTTC. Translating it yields CASSVDSGVYNEQFF.

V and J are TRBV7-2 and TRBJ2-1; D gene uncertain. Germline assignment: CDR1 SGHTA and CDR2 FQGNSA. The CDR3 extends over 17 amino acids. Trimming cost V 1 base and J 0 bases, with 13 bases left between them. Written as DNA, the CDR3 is TGTGCCAGCAGCTTAGTTTTTTTGGCTAGCTCCTACAATGAGCAGTTCTTC. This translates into CASSLVFLASSYNEQFF.

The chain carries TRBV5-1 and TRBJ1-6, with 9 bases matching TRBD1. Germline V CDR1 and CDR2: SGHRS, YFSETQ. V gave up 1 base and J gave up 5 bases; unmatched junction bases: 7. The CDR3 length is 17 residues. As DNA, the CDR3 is TGCGCCAGCAGCTTGTCTAGGGACAGGGCAAATAATTCACCCCTCCACTTT. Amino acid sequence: CASSLSRDRANNSPLHF.

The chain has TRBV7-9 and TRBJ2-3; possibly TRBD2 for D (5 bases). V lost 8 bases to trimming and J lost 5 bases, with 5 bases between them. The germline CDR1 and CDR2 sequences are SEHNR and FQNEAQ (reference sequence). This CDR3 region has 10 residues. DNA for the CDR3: TGTGCCAGCGAGGGAGATACGCAGTATTTT. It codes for CASEGDTQYF.

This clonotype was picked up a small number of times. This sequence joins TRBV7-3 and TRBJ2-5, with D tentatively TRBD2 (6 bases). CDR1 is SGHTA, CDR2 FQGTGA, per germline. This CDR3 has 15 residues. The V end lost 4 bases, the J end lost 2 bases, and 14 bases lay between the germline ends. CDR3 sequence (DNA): TGTGCCAGCAGCTCCCTGGGCGGGGCTCAAGAGACCCAGTACTTC. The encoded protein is CASSSLGGAQETQYF.

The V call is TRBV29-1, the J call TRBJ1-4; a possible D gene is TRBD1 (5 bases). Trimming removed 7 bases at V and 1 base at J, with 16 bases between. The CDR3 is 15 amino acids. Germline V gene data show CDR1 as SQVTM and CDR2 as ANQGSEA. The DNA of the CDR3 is TGCAGCGCCTCCGGGGCCAGAGGAACTAATGAAAAACTGTTTTTT. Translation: CSASGARGTNEKLFF.

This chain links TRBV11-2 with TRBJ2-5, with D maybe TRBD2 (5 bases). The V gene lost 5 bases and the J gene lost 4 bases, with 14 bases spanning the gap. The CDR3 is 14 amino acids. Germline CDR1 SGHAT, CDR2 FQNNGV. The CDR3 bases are TGTGCCAGCAGCATTAGGACTCGGACAGAGACCCAGTACTTC. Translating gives CASSIRTRTETQYF.

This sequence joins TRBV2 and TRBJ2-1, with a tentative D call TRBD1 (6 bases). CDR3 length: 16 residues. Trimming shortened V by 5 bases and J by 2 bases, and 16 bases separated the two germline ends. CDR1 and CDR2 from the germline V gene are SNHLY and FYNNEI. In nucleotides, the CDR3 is TGTGCCAGCAGTAAATTAACAGGGAGTCCCTACAATGAGCAGTTCTTC. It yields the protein CASSKLTGSPYNEQFF.

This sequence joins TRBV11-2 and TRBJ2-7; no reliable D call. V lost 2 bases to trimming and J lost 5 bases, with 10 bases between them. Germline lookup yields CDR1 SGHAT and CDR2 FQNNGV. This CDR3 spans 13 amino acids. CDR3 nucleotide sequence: TGTGCCAGCAGCTTACTTCGGGCGGACGAGCAGTACTTC. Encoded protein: CASSLLRADEQYF. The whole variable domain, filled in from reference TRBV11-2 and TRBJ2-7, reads EAGVAQSPRYKIIEKRQSVAFWCNPISGHATLYWYQQILGQGPKLLIQFQNNGVVDDSQLPKDRFSAERLKGVDSTLKIQPAKLEDSAVYLCASSLLRADEQYFGPGTRLTVT.

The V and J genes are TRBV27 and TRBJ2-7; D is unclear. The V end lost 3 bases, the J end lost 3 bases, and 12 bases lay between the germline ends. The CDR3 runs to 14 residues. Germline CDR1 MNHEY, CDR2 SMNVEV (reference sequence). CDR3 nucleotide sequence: TGTGCCAGCAGTTTTAGGGAAACGGGCTACGAGCAGTACTTC. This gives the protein CASSFRETGYEQYF.

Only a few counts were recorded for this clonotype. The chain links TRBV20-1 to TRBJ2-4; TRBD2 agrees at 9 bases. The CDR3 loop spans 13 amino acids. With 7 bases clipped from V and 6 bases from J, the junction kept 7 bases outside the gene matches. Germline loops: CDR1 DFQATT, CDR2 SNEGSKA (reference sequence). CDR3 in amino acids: CSVPKTSGNIQYF. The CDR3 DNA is TGCAGTGTTCCAAAGACTAGCGGAAACATTCAGTACTTC.

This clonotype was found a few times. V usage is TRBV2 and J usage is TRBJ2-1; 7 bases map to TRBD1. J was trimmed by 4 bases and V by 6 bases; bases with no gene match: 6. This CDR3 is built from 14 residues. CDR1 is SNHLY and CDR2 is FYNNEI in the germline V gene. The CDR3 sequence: CASRLGTAYNEQFF. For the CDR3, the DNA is TGTGCCAGCAGGCTCGGGACAGCATACAATGAGCAGTTCTTC.

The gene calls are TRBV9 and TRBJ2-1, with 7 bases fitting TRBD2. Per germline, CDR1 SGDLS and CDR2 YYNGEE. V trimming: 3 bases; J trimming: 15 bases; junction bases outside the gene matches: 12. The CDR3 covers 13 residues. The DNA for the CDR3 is TGTGCCAGCAGCGGAAAGCGGGACTCCTTACTGTTCTTC. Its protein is CASSGKRDSLLFF.

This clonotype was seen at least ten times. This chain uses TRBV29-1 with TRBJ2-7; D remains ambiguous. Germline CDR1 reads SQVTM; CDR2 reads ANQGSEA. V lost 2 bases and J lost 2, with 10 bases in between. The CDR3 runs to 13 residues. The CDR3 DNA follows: TGCAGCGTTGAACAGGTTGGGGCCTACGAGCAGTACTTC. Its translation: CSVEQVGAYEQYF.